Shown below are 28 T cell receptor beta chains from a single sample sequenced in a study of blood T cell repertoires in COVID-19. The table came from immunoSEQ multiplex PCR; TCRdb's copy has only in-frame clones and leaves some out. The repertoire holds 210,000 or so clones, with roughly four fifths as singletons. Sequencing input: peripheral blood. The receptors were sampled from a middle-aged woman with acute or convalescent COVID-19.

Written as DNA, the CDR3 is TGTGCCAGCAGCCCAGGGGGGCGCCGCGAGACCCAGTACTTC. It yields the protein CASSPGGRRETQYF. The chain joins TRBV11-2 to TRBJ2-5, with D perhaps matching TRBD1 (7 bases). The V end lost 5 bases, the J end lost 5 bases, and 15 bases lay between the germline ends. This CDR3 is 14 amino acids long. In germline, CDR1 is SGHAT, CDR2 FQNNGV.

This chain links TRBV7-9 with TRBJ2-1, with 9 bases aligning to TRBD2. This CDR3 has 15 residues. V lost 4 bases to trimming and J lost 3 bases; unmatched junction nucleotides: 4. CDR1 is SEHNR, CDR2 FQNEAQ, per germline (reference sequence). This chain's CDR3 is CASSYRLAVYNEQFF. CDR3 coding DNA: TGTGCCAGCAGCTACCGACTAGCGGTCTACAATGAGCAGTTCTTC.

The CDR3, as DNA: TGTGCCAGCAGTGAAGTTGCGGGGGGTTTTGAAAAACTGTTTTTT. This encodes CASSEVAGGFEKLFF. This sequence joins TRBV2 and TRBJ1-4; a weak D match, TRBD1 (5 bases). The CDR3 consists of 15 residues. Germline V lookup: CDR1 SNHLY, CDR2 FYNNEI. Trimming stripped 1 base from V and 7 bases from J, with 13 bases between.

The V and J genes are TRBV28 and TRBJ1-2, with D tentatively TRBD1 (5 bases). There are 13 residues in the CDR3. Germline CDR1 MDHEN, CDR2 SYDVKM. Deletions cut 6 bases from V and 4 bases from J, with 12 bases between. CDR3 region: CASSKGDGYGYTF. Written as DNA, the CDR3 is TGTGCCAGCAGCAAAGGGGATGGCTATGGCTACACCTTC.

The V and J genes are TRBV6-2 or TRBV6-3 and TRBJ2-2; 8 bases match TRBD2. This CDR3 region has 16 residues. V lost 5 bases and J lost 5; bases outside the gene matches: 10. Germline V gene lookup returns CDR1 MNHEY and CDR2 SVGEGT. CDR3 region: CASSRALGGATGELFF. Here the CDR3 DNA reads TGTGCCAGCAGTCGCGCCCTCGGGGGGGCTACCGGGGAGCTGTTTTTT.

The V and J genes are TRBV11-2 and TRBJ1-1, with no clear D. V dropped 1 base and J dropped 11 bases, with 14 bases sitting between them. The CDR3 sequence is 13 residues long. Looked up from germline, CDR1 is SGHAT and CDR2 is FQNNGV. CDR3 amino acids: CASSLGPLKEAFF. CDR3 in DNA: TGTGCCAGCAGCTTAGGTCCCCTCAAGGAGGCTTTCTTT.

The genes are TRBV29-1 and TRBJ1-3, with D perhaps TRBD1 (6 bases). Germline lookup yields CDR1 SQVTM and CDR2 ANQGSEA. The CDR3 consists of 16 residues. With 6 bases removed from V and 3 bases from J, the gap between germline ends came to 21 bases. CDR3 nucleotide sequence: TGCAGCGTGACTTCCGGGACACCCGGGAATGGAAACACCATATATTTT. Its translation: CSVTSGTPGNGNTIYF. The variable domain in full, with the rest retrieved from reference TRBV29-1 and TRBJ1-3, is SAVISQKPSRDICQRGTSLTIQCQVDSQVTMMFWYRQQPGQSLTLIATANQGSEATYESGFVIDKFPISRPNLTFSTLTVSNMSPEDSSIYLCSVTSGTPGNGNTIYFGEGSWLTVV.

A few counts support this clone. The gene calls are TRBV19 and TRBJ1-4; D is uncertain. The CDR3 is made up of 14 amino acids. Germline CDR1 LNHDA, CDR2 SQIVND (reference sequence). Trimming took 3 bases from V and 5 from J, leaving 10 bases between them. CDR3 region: CASSMGQRNEKLFF. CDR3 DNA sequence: TGTGCCAGTAGTATGGGTCAGAGGAATGAAAAACTGTTTTTT. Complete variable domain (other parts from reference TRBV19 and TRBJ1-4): DGGITQSPKYLFRKEGQNVTLSCEQNLNHDAMYWYRQDPGQGLRLIYYSQIVNDFQKGDIAEGYSVSREKKESFPLTVTSAQKNPTAFYLCASSMGQRNEKLFFGSGTQLSVL.

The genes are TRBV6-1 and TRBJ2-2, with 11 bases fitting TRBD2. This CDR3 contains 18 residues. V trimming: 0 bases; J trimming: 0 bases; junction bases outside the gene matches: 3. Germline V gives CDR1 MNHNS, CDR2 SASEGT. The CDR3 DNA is TGTGCCAGCAGTGAAGCCCTAGCGGGGGGAACGAACACCGGGGAGCTGTTTTTT. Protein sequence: CASSEALAGGTNTGELFF.

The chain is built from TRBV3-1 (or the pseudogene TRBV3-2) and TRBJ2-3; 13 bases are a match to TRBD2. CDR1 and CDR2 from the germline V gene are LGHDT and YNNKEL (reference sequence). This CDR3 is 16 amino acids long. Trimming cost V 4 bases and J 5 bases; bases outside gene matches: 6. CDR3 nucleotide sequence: TGTGCCAGCAGCCGCCGACTAGCGGGGGGCCTAGATACGCAGTATTTT. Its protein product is CASSRRLAGGLDTQYF.

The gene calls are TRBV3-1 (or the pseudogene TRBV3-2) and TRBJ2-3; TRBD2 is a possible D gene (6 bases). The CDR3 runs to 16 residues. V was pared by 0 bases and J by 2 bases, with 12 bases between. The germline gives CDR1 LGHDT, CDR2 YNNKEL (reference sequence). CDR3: CASSQDLSGYTDTQYF. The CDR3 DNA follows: TGTGCCAGCAGCCAAGACTTGAGCGGGTACACAGATACGCAGTATTTT.

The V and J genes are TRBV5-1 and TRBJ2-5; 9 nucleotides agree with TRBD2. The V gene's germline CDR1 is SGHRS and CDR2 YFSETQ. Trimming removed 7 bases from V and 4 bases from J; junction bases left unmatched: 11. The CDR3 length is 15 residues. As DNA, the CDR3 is TGCGCCAGCCACGAAGGGAGCGGGAGGAGAGAGACCCAGTACTTC. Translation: CASHEGSGRRETQYF.

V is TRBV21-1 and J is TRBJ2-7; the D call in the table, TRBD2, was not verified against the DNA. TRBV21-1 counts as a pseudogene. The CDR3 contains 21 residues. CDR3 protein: CASSKRLPRGEGGNILYEQYF. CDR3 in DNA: TGTGCCAGCAGCAAAAGGCTACCCAGGGGTGAGGGGGGGAATATACTTTACGAGCAGTACTTC.

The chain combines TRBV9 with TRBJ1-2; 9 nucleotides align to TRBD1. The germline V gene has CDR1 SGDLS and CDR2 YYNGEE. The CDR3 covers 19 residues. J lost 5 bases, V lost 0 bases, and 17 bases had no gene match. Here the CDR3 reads CASSVELRGTGSDQYGYTF. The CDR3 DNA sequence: TGTGCCAGCAGCGTAGAGTTACGCGGGACAGGGTCAGACCAGTATGGCTACACCTTC.

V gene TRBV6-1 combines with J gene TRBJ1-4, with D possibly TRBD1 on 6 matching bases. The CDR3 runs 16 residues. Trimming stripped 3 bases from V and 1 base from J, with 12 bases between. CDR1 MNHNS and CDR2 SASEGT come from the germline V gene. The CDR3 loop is CASSDRPRGTNEKLFF. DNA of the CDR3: TGTGCCAGCAGTGATCGCCCCAGGGGAACTAATGAAAAACTGTTTTTT.

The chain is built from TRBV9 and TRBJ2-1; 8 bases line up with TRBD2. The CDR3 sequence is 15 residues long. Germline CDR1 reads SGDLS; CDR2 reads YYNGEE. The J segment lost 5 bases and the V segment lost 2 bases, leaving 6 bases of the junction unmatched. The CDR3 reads CASSVGSGVNNEQFF. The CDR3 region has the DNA TGTGCCAGCAGCGTGGGTAGCGGGGTTAACAATGAGCAGTTCTTC.

The CDR3 here is CATSAGTGGLMVDTQYF. CDR3 nucleotides: TGTGCCACCAGTGCCGGGACAGGGGGCCTAATGGTTGATACGCAGTATTTT. The chain is built from TRBV24-1 and TRBJ2-3, with 12 bases identical to TRBD1. This CDR3 comprises 17 residues. Germline CDR1 is KGHDR and CDR2 is SFDVKD. The junction had 11 bases not matched to a gene; V was cut back by 5 bases and J by 6 bases.

The CDR3 bases are TGTGCCAGCAGCCAAGTTGGCAGATCCCAAGAGACCCAGTACTTC. This translates into CASSQVGRSQETQYF. The J gene is TRBJ2-5, the V gene TRBV14; D is undetermined. V was clipped by 1 base and J by 1 base, with 10 bases between them. The CDR3 runs 15 residues. Germline CDR1 SGHDN, CDR2 FVKESK.

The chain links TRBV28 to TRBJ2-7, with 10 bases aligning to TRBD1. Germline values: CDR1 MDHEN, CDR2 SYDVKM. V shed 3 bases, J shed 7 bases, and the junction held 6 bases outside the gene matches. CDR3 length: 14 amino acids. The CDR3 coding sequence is TGTGCCAGCAGTTTTGGGACAGGGGTATTGGAGCAGTACTTC. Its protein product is CASSFGTGVLEQYF.

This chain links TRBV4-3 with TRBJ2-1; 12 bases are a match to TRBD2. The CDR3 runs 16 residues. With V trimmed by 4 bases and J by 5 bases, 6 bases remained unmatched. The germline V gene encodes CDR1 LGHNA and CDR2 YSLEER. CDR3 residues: CASSLRTSGIDNEQFF. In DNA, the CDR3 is TGCGCCAGCAGCCTCCGGACTAGCGGGATCGACAATGAGCAGTTCTTC.

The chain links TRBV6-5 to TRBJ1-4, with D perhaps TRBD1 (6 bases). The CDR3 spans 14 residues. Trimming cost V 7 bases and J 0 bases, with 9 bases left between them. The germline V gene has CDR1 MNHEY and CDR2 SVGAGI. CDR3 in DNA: TGTGCCAGCACCAACAGGGCAACTAATGAAAAACTGTTTTTT. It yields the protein CASTNRATNEKLFF.

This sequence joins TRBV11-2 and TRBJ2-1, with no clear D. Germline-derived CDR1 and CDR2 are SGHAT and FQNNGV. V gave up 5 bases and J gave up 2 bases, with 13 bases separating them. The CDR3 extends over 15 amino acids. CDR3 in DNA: TGTGCCAGCAGCCAATTGGTACACCCCTACAATGAGCAGTTCTTC. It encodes CASSQLVHPYNEQFF.

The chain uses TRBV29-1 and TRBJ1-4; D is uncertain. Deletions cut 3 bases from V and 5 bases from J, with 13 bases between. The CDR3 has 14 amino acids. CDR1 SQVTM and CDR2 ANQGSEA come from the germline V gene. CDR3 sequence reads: CSVDGGSGNEKLFF. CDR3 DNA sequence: TGCAGCGTTGATGGCGGCAGTGGCAATGAAAAACTGTTTTTT.

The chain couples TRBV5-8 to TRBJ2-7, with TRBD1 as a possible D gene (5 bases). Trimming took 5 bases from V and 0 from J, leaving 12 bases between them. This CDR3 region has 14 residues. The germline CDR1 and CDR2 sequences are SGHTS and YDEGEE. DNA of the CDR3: TGTGCCAGCAGATCGGTAGGGGCCTCCTACGAGCAGTACTTC. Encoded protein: CASRSVGASYEQYF.

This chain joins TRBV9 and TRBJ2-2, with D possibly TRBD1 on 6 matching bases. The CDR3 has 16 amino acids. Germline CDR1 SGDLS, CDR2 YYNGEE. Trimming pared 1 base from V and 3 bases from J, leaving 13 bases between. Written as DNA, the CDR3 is TGTGCCAGCAGCGTATCCTTGGGACAATACACCGGGGAGCTGTTTTTT. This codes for CASSVSLGQYTGELFF.

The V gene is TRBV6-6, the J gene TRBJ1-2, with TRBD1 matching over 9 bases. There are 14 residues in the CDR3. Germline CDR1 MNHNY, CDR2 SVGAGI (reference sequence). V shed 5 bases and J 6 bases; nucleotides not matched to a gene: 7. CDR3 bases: TGTGCCAGCAGTCCCGGGACAGGGTACGATGGCTACACCTTC. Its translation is CASSPGTGYDGYTF.

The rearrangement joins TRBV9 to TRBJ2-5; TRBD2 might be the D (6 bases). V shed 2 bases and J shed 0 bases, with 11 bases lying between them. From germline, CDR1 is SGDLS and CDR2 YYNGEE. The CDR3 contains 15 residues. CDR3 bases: TGTGCCAGCAGCGTGGCAGGGAGGTACCAAGAGACCCAGTACTTC. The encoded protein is CASSVAGRYQETQYF.

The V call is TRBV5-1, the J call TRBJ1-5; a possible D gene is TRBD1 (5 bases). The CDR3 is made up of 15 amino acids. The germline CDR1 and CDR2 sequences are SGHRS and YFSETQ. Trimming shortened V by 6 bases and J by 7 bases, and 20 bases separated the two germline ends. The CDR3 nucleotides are TGCGCCAGCACCCCCCCGGGCAGGAGGGACCAGCCCCAGCATTTT. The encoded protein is CASTPPGRRDQPQHF.